These 21 T cell receptor beta chains were sequenced from one sample in a study of shared clonotypes between healthy human individuals. Only CD45RO-negative cells positively selected for CCR7 counted as naive CD8 cells, so terminally differentiated effector memory CD45RA+ cells were excluded. Profiling relied on immunoSEQ multiplex PCR, and the TCRdb table lists in-frame clones only, not all of them. This table holds 2 million to 2.5 million clones, about 95% found once. The sample was naive CD8+ T cells sorted from blood. These receptors all stem from a man younger than 35 in good health.

Comments on this clone: This sample includes further DNA sequences coding for the same CDR3. The V gene is TRBV28, the J gene TRBJ2-7; 8 nucleotides line up with TRBD1. Germline CDR1 is MDHEN and CDR2 is SYDVKM. The CDR3 has 14 residues. Trimming cost V 3 bases and J 4 bases; bases outside gene matches: 5. The CDR3 sequence: CASSLGQGAYEQYF. CDR3 in DNA: TGTGCCAGCAGTTTGGGGCAGGGGGCGTACGAGCAGTACTTC.

V and J are TRBV6-4 and TRBJ2-3; 14 bases are a match to TRBD2. The trim removed 4 bases at V and 0 bases at J, leaving 0 bases unmatched. The CDR3 extends over 16 amino acids. CDR1 MRHNA and CDR2 SNTAGT come from the germline V gene. CDR3 region: CASSGLAGGSTDTQYF. CDR3 coding DNA: TGTGCCAGCAGTGGACTAGCGGGAGGGAGCACAGATACGCAGTATTTT.

As for this clone: The sample holds other DNA sequences that translate to the same CDR3. V usage is TRBV4-1 and J usage is TRBJ2-5, with TRBD1 identical over 7 bases. Germline V CDR1 and CDR2: MGHRA, YSYEKL. Losses at the gene ends were 1 base for V and 5 bases for J; bases not matched to a gene: 4. The CDR3 covers 14 residues. CDR3 in amino acids: CASSQVGGGETQYF. The CDR3 coding sequence is TGCGCCAGCAGCCAAGTAGGGGGCGGGGAGACCCAGTACTTC.

V usage is TRBV15 and J usage is TRBJ2-3, with 8 bases fitting TRBD2. The CDR3 loop spans 16 amino acids. Germline trimming cut 1 base from V and 3 bases from J; bases unmatched to any gene: 6. Germline V gives CDR1 LNHNV, CDR2 YYDKDF (reference sequence). The CDR3: CATSRGPGLDTDTQYF. The DNA for the CDR3 is TGTGCCACCAGCAGAGGGCCGGGACTAGATACAGATACGCAGTATTTT.

V is TRBV19 and J is TRBJ1-4; D remains unclear. CDR1 is LNHDA and CDR2 is SQIVND in the germline V gene (reference sequence). Trimming stripped 0 bases from V and 1 base from J, with 6 bases between. The CDR3 runs 15 residues. The CDR3, as DNA: TGTGCCAGTAGTATAGATATTATAACTAATGAAAAACTGTTTTTT. This encodes CASSIDIITNEKLFF. Complete variable domain (other parts from reference TRBV19 and TRBJ1-4): DGGITQSPKYLFRKEGQNVTLSCEQNLNHDAMYWYRQDPGQGLRLIYYSQIVNDFQKGDIAEGYSVSREKKESFPLTVTSAQKNPTAFYLCASSIDIITNEKLFFGSGTQLSVL.

This sequence joins TRBV19 and TRBJ1-4, with 7 bases lining up with TRBD1. The CDR3 contains 12 residues. The V and J ends lost 9 bases and 6 bases, in that order; junction bases with no gene match: 4. In germline, CDR1 is LNHDA, CDR2 SQIVND (reference sequence). The CDR3 sequence is CASWDSYEKLFF. CDR3 in DNA: TGTGCCAGCTGGGACAGTTATGAAAAACTGTTTTTT.

This chain connects TRBV9 to TRBJ2-7, with TRBD1 matching 7 bases. The CDR3 is 13 amino acids. V dropped 3 bases and J dropped 1; count of bases not matched to a gene: 1. Per germline, CDR1 SGDLS and CDR2 YYNGEE. The CDR3 coding sequence is TGTGCCAGCAGCGGGGGACAGTCCTACGAGCAGTACTTC. It codes for CASSGGQSYEQYF.

This chain uses TRBV28 with TRBJ2-7, with a weak D call TRBD2 (5 bases). Germline V gene lookup returns CDR1 MDHEN and CDR2 SYDVKM. The CDR3 extends over 13 amino acids. V was clipped by 6 bases and J by 5 bases, with 14 bases between them. CDR3 sequence: CASSSGDFNEQYF. In nucleotides, the CDR3 is TGTGCCAGCAGCTCCGGGGATTTTAACGAGCAGTACTTC.

The chain combines TRBV5-6 with TRBJ2-7; perhaps TRBD2 as D (6 bases). The CDR3 runs 12 residues. The V gene lost 2 bases and the J gene lost 11 bases, with 14 bases spanning the gap. Germline assignment: CDR1 SGHDT and CDR2 YYEEEE. The CDR3 bases are TGTGCCAGCAGCTTAGTTCCGGGAGAAGAGTACTTC. It specifies CASSLVPGEEYF.

This chain uses TRBV2 with TRBJ2-2; D is undetermined. The CDR3 sequence is 13 residues long. Germline V gives CDR1 SNHLY, CDR2 FYNNEI. With 2 bases removed from V and 4 bases from J, the gap between germline ends came to 5 bases. CDR3 coding DNA: TGTGCCAGCAGTGAACACGGCACCGGGGAGCTGTTTTTT. It specifies CASSEHGTGELFF.

CDR3 amino acids: CSVVGGGHEQFF. The CDR3, as DNA: TGCAGCGTTGTAGGAGGGGGCCATGAGCAGTTCTTC. The V gene is TRBV29-1, the J gene TRBJ2-1; D perhaps matches TRBD1 (7 bases). The length of the CDR3 is 12 residues. The germline gives CDR1 SQVTM, CDR2 ANQGSEA. V lost 4 bases to trimming and J lost 8 bases, with 12 bases between them.

The rearrangement links TRBV7-9 to TRBJ2-3; TRBD2 matches 10 bases. V was clipped by 5 bases and J by 4 bases; unmatched bases: 12. CDR3 size: 17 residues. The V gene's germline CDR1 is SEHNR and CDR2 FQNEAQ (reference sequence). CDR3 loop: CASSTIEGLAYSDTQYF. CDR3 DNA sequence: TGTGCCAGCAGCACGATAGAGGGACTAGCGTACTCAGATACGCAGTATTTT.

The chain recombines TRBV7-9 with TRBJ2-2, with D perhaps assigned TRBD1 or TRBD2 (5 bases each). The CDR3 is 16 amino acids. CDR1 is SEHNR, CDR2 FQNEAQ, per germline (reference sequence). V was shortened by 5 bases and J by 4 bases, with 17 bases between the two germline ends. In nucleotides, the CDR3 is TGTGCCAGCAGCCCGTGGGACGGTGGGGCCACCGGGGAGCTGTTTTTT. Protein product: CASSPWDGGATGELFF.

This sequence joins TRBV7-9 and TRBJ2-3; D is unclear. From germline, CDR1 is SEHNR and CDR2 FQNEAQ (reference sequence). The CDR3 has 14 residues. V lost 3 bases and J 5 bases, leaving 12 bases between the germline ends. CDR3 in amino acids: CASSFGPIRDTQYF. The CDR3 DNA sequence: TGTGCCAGCAGCTTCGGACCGATCCGAGATACGCAGTATTTT.

The DNA of the CDR3 is TGTGCCTGGAGTGGAGTCCCAAACCCCTATGGCTACACCTTC. Its translation is CAWSGVPNPYGYTF. J is TRBJ1-2 and V is TRBV30; D is uncertain. Germline V gene data show CDR1 as GTSNPN and CDR2 as SVGIG (reference sequence). This CDR3 region has 14 residues. V lost 1 base and J lost 4, with 13 bases in between.

The chain combines TRBV4-1 with TRBJ2-7; TRBD1 matches 10 bases. The germline V gene has CDR1 MGHRA and CDR2 YSYEKL. There are 15 residues in the CDR3. Trimming at V came to 0 bases and at J to 5 bases, leaving 4 bases not matched to a gene. The DNA of the CDR3 is TGCGCCAGCAGCCAAGAAGACAGGGGGCTCGACGAGCAGTACTTC. Residues: CASSQEDRGLDEQYF.

The V and J genes are TRBV6-1 and TRBJ2-7; D is perhaps TRBD1 (6 bases). Germline lookup yields CDR1 MNHNS and CDR2 SASEGT. The CDR3 totals 14 residues. The germline V and J ends were trimmed by 7 bases and 6 bases, with 19 bases remaining between them. CDR3 region: CASNRPGAMGEQYF. The CDR3 DNA reads TGTGCCAGCAATCGGCCAGGGGCGATGGGCGAGCAGTACTTC.

This clone was observed once. The rearrangement joins TRBV6-5 to TRBJ1-2; TRBD1 matches 7 bases. The length of the CDR3 is 13 residues. The J segment lost 6 bases and the V segment lost 5 bases, leaving 6 bases of the junction unmatched. Per germline, CDR1 MNHEY and CDR2 SVGAGI. CDR3 loop: CASSPTGLNGYTF. The CDR3 nucleotides read TGTGCCAGCAGTCCGACAGGGCTCAATGGCTACACCTTC.

CDR3 DNA: TGTGCCAGCAGTTTAGGGACAGATGGCTCCTACGAGCAGTACTTC. This gives the protein CASSLGTDGSYEQYF. The V and J genes are TRBV28 and TRBJ2-7, with 7 bases lining up with TRBD1. The V segment lost 2 bases and the J segment 0 bases; nucleotides outside the gene matches: 4. The germline gives CDR1 MDHEN, CDR2 SYDVKM. The CDR3 extends over 15 amino acids.

The rearrangement links TRBV5-8 to TRBJ1-1; 9 nucleotides line up with TRBD1. There are 17 residues in the CDR3. V dropped 2 bases and J dropped 1; count of bases not matched to a gene: 9. Germline V lookup: CDR1 SGHTS, CDR2 YDEGEE. This chain's CDR3 is CASSFKGQGISNTEAFF. In DNA, the CDR3 is TGTGCCAGCAGCTTTAAGGGACAGGGCATCTCGAACACTGAAGCTTTCTTT.

V and J are TRBV13 and TRBJ2-7; D may match TRBD1 or TRBD2 (5 bases each). Germline loops: CDR1 PRHDT, CDR2 FYEKMQ (reference sequence). V was cut by 1 base and J by 0 bases, with 10 bases left in between. The CDR3 loop spans 15 amino acids. In nucleotides, the CDR3 is TGTGCCAGCAGCTTAGAAGGGGACCTCTCCTACGAGCAGTACTTC. Protein sequence: CASSLEGDLSYEQYF.